This T cell receptor (beta chain) appears in the sequencing data of a study of CD8 T cells in Susac syndrome. This CDR3 region has 13 residues. With 3 bases removed from V and 12 bases from J, the gap between germline ends came to 16 bases. Looked up from germline, CDR1 is SGDLS and CDR2 is YYNGEE. Roughly 0.45 to 1 ug RNA was reverse transcribed with random hexamers. MiXCR, applied by TCRdb to the immunoSEQ multiplex PCR reads, yields one record per CDR3 protein. The sample consists of under 80,000 distinct CDR3 sequences, over 85% of them appearing once. This clonotype has only one observation. The material sequenced was CD8+ T cells from PBMCs. The rearrangement joins TRBV9 to TRBJ2-1; TRBD2 might be the D (5 bases). The TCR originated in a human donor with multiple sclerosis. The chain's CDR3 is CASSAPREAWQFF. In nucleotides, the CDR3 is TGTGCCAGCAGCGCCCCTCGGGAAGCCTGGCAGTTCTTC.